What follows are 28 T cell receptor beta chains derived from one specimen sequenced in a study of metastatic and nonmetastatic thyroid tumors. Before thyroid surgery, none of the patients had received any treatment. MiXCR reprocessed the PCR reads for TCRdb. Of roughly 30,000 clones detected, over 15% appear once; the ten largest clones hold about 10%. The sequencing input was blood. These TCRs come from a female donor with papillary thyroid cancer or a benign thyroid nodule (not recorded which). Some clones in this sample may be carry-over from other donors' samples.

This clone was counted many times. The chain recombines TRBV29-1 with TRBJ1-2; no clear D. V was shortened by 4 bases and J by 4 bases, with 10 bases between the two germline ends. The germline V gene has CDR1 SQVTM and CDR2 ANQGSEA. The CDR3 sequence is 12 residues long. CDR3 bases: TGCAGCGTTGTTGGGCAGACCTATGGCTACACCTTC. Encoded protein: CSVVGQTYGYTF.

This clone was seen repeatedly, ten times or more. The chain combines TRBV2 with TRBJ1-4; D not certain. The CDR3 spans 15 residues. V was cut by 6 bases and J by 0 bases, with 11 bases left in between. Germline V gene lookup returns CDR1 SNHLY and CDR2 FYNNEI. The CDR3 DNA reads TGTGCCAGCAGAGCGAGGGTTGCAACTAATGAAAAACTGTTTTTT. As protein: CASRARVATNEKLFF.

V usage is TRBV12-3 or TRBV12-4 and J usage is TRBJ2-5; the match to TRBD1 covers 8 bases. Judging by the DNA end, TRBJ2-1 fits better; the J call may be wrong. CDR3 length equals 14 residues. This chain's CDR3 is CASSFQGAHGEQFF. The DNA for the CDR3 is TGTGCCAGCAGTTTTCAGGGGGCGCATGGTGAGCAGTTCTTC.

There are many counts of this clone. J is TRBJ2-2 and V is TRBV29-1; the D is unclear. Trimming pared 7 bases from V and 6 bases from J, leaving 9 bases between. The CDR3 has 11 amino acids. CDR1 is SQVTM and CDR2 is ANQGSEA in the germline V gene. The CDR3 loop is CSAGEPGELFF. The CDR3 nucleotides read TGCAGCGCTGGAGAGCCCGGGGAGCTGTTTTTT.

There are many counts of this clone. The chain carries TRBV2 and TRBJ2-2, with D maybe TRBD2 (5 bases). This CDR3 contains 11 residues. Germline V gives CDR1 SNHLY, CDR2 FYNNEI. V lost 10 bases, J lost 5 bases, and 8 bases lay in between. The CDR3: CATSGTGELFF. The CDR3 DNA reads as TGTGCCACGTCGGGAACCGGGGAGCTGTTTTTT.

In its sample, this clone was seen many times. This chain connects TRBV7-2 to TRBJ2-5; no firm D call. V lost 2 bases to trimming and J lost 2 bases, with 6 bases between them. The germline V gene encodes CDR1 SGHTA and CDR2 FQGNSA. This CDR3 comprises 13 residues. The CDR3 reads CASSLKTQETQYF. CDR3 nucleotides: TGTGCCAGCAGCTTAAAAACTCAAGAGACCCAGTACTTC.

This clone was detected many times. This chain connects TRBV12-3 or TRBV12-4 to TRBJ1-1; D gene ambiguous. This CDR3 contains 15 residues. The V end lost 1 base, the J end lost 1 base, and 10 bases lay between the germline ends. The CDR3 is CASSLGRRSNTEAFF. The CDR3 region has the DNA TGTGCCAGCAGTTTAGGGAGGAGATCGAACACTGAAGCTTTCTTT.

The gene calls are TRBV11-2 and TRBJ2-7, with a possible D match to TRBD1 (5 bases). The CDR3 covers 12 residues. V was trimmed by 5 bases and J by 6 bases, leaving 11 bases between them. Germline V gene data show CDR1 as SGHAT and CDR2 as FQNNGV. The CDR3 protein is CASSLDTAEQYF. In nucleotides, the CDR3 is TGTGCCAGCAGCCTGGACACCGCCGAGCAGTACTTC.

The genes are TRBV6-5 and TRBJ1-2; D is perhaps TRBD1 (5 bases). CDR3 length: 15 amino acids. Germline V lookup: CDR1 MNHEY, CDR2 SVGAGI. The V gene lost 5 bases and the J gene lost 4 bases, with 17 bases spanning the gap. The CDR3 is CASSPSGGIPYGYTF. The DNA of the CDR3 is TGTGCCAGCAGTCCCTCGGGGGGGATCCCCTATGGCTACACCTTC.

Only a few counts were recorded for this clone. A much larger clone differs from this one at a single base, so this may be a read error. The chain recombines TRBV5-1 with TRBJ1-4; D unclear. Between the trimmed V and J ends, which lost 2 bases and 4 bases, there was a span of 9 bases. CDR1 is SGHRS and CDR2 is YFSETQ in the germline V gene. This CDR3 has 14 residues. CDR3 amino acids: CASSFTDVNEKLFF. CDR3 DNA: TGCGCCAGCAGCTTTACAGACGTTAATGAAAAACTGTTTTTT.

This clone was recorded many times. This CDR3 is also generated by other DNA sequences in the sample. This chain links TRBV5-1 with TRBJ2-2; D remains ambiguous. Germline lookup yields CDR1 SGHRS and CDR2 YFSETQ. The CDR3 has 15 amino acids. With 4 bases removed from V and 2 bases from J, the gap between germline ends came to 12 bases. CDR3 region: CASSLRTGNTGELFF. The CDR3 DNA follows: TGCGCCAGCAGCCTACGGACGGGCAACACCGGGGAGCTGTTTTTT.

V usage is TRBV7-2 and J usage is TRBJ2-5; D possibly corresponds to TRBD2 (8 bases). From germline, CDR1 is SGHTA and CDR2 FQGNSA. This CDR3 has 17 residues. V dropped 5 bases and J dropped 5 bases, with 24 bases sitting between them. Written as DNA, the CDR3 is TGTGCCAGCAGCGAACGGGCGGGAGGACAGGTAAGGGAGACCCAGTACTTC. Translation: CASSERAGGQVRETQYF.

This clone was found many times. This chain joins TRBV5-1 and TRBJ2-1; D is possibly TRBD1 (6 bases). The CDR3 runs 13 residues. The V and J ends lost 4 bases and 10 bases respectively, with 15 bases between them. Per germline, CDR1 SGHRS and CDR2 YFSETQ. The CDR3 protein is CASSRGQPREQFF. DNA for the CDR3: TGCGCCAGCAGCCGGGGACAACCGAGGGAGCAGTTCTTC.

Of note for this clone: A much larger clone sits a single nucleotide away, making a read error possible. The chain is built from TRBV4-1 and TRBJ2-5; no firm D call. The CDR3 has 15 amino acids. Trimming took off 4 bases at V and 3 bases at J, with 15 bases between the two ends. Germline CDR1 reads MGHRA; CDR2 reads YSYEKL. The CDR3 region has the DNA TGCGCCAGCAGCCCTCATAGCTGGGAAGAAGAGACCCAGTACTTC. Its translation is CASSPHSWEEETQYF.

This clone was counted ten times or more. The gene calls are TRBV24-1 and TRBJ1-1; 7 positions match TRBD1. CDR3 length: 12 residues. The V and J ends lost 4 bases and 9 bases, in that order; junction bases with no gene match: 4. Per the germline V gene, CDR1 is KGHDR and CDR2 is SFDVKD. For the CDR3, the DNA is TGTGCCACCAGTGACGACAGGGATAAAGCTTTCTTT. Residues: CATSDDRDKAFF.

This clone was recorded a few times. This sequence may be a read error, since a much larger clone differs from it by one base. The CDR3 nucleotides are TGCAGCGTCGCTGCCGAAATCCAAGAGGCCCAGTACTTC. Residues: CSVAAEIQEAQYF. The rearrangement links TRBV29-1 to TRBJ2-5; D unresolved. The germline CDR1 and CDR2 sequences are SQVTM and ANQGSEA. This CDR3 contains 13 residues.

This clone was detected ten times or more. The chain couples TRBV29-1 to TRBJ2-3; D remains ambiguous. The V end lost 0 bases, the J end lost 3 bases, and 10 bases lay between the germline ends. Germline V gene data show CDR1 as SQVTM and CDR2 as ANQGSEA. This CDR3 has 14 residues. CDR3 loop: CSVEDLKATDTQYF. The CDR3 coding sequence is TGCAGCGTTGAAGATCTTAAGGCTACAGATACGCAGTATTTT.

In this sample, this clone turned up many times. The rearrangement uses TRBV5-6 and TRBJ2-1, with D perhaps matching TRBD1 or TRBD2 (6 bases each). The CDR3 spans 13 residues. V lost 4 bases and J 5 bases, leaving 10 bases between the germline ends. Per the germline V gene, CDR1 is SGHDT and CDR2 is YYEEEE. CDR3 nucleotides: TGTGCCAGCAGCGGGGGGCTGAACAATGAGCAGTTCTTC. Encoded protein: CASSGGLNNEQFF.

This clone was seen at least ten times. This chain joins TRBV30 and TRBJ2-2, with 10 nucleotides matching TRBD2. CDR1 and CDR2 (germline): GTSNPN, SVGIG (reference sequence). The CDR3 runs 14 residues. Trimming at V came to 6 bases and at J to 4 bases, leaving 5 bases not matched to a gene. CDR3 nucleotides: TGTGCCTGCCGACTAGCGGGTTTCACCGGGGAGCTGTTTTTT. It yields the protein CACRLAGFTGELFF.

In its sample, this clone ranks as medium-sized. The chain links TRBV28 to TRBJ1-6; D gene ambiguous. CDR3 length: 17 amino acids. Germline loops: CDR1 MDHEN, CDR2 SYDVKM. V lost 1 base, J lost 4 bases, and 14 bases lay in between. The DNA for the CDR3 is TGTGCCAGCAGTTTATTTTGGAGGGAGGATTATAATTCACCCCTCCACTTT. It is translated as CASSLFWREDYNSPLHF.

This clone was counted a few times. This may be a read error, as it is one base from a much larger clone. This specimen includes other DNA sequences encoding the same CDR3. V and J are TRBV5-8 and TRBJ2-5; D possibly corresponds to TRBD1 (5 bases). Germline lookup yields CDR1 SGHTS and CDR2 YDEGEE. The CDR3 totals 14 residues. V dropped 0 bases and J dropped 5 bases, with 11 bases sitting between them. CDR3 bases: TGTGCCAGCAGCTTGGGTGGGGCAGAGGAGACCCAGTACTTC. Residues: CASSLGGAEETQYF.

This clone showed up many times. This chain uses TRBV27 with TRBJ1-1; D gene ambiguous. The length of the CDR3 is 14 residues. Germline CDR1 MNHEY, CDR2 SMNVEV (reference sequence). Trimming took off 6 bases at V and 4 bases at J, with 15 bases between the two ends. CDR3 nucleotides: TGTGCCAGCAGATCCCTTCTTGGTAGCACTGAAGCTTTCTTT. Translated: CASRSLLGSTEAFF.

This clone was seen many times. The V and J genes are TRBV10-2 and TRBJ2-7, with 10 bases lining up with TRBD1. J was trimmed by 2 bases and V by 2 bases; bases with no gene match: 6. The CDR3 covers 16 residues. Germline CDR1 reads WSHSY; CDR2 reads SAAADI. CDR3 sequence reads: CASSEGPGTGAYEQYF. In nucleotides, the CDR3 is TGCGCCAGCAGTGAGGGGCCCGGGACAGGGGCCTACGAGCAGTACTTC.

This clone was seen more than once but under ten times. The V call is TRBV28, the J call TRBJ2-2; a weak D match, TRBD1 (6 bases). V lost 6 bases and J 6 bases, leaving 20 bases between the germline ends. CDR3 length: 16 residues. Germline CDR1 MDHEN, CDR2 SYDVKM. The CDR3: CASRAHRVGAAGELFF. DNA of the CDR3: TGTGCCAGCAGAGCACACAGGGTTGGTGCCGCCGGGGAGCTGTTTTTT.

This clone has ten or more counts. The sample has other DNA sequences that encode this CDR3 too. V gene TRBV6-5 combines with J gene TRBJ2-7; D remains unclear. CDR1 is MNHEY and CDR2 is SVGAGI in the germline V gene. Trimming took 2 bases from V and 3 from J, leaving 17 bases between them. The CDR3 is 16 residues long. The CDR3 DNA follows: TGTGCCAGCAGTTACAGCAGTCCCCCCGGCAACTACGAGCAGTACTTC. Translation: CASSYSSPPGNYEQYF.

The chain recombines TRBV24-1 with TRBJ2-5, with a tentative D call TRBD2 (6 bases). Between the trimmed V and J ends, which lost 9 bases and 1 base, there was a span of 23 bases. Germline assignment: CDR1 KGHDR and CDR2 SFDVKD. The CDR3 runs to 17 residues. In nucleotides, the CDR3 is TGTGCCACCGCGCGCGGAGGGTGTCGGGGCCTCCAAGAGACCCAGTACTTC. Protein sequence: CATARGGCRGLQETQYF.

This clone was counted many times. This chain connects TRBV10-2 to TRBJ1-5; D is unclear. V shed 4 bases and J shed 5 bases, with 6 bases lying between them. Germline loops: CDR1 WSHSY, CDR2 SAAADI. The CDR3 contains 12 residues. The CDR3 loop reads CASSVGYQPQHF. The CDR3, as DNA: TGCGCCAGCAGTGTAGGTTATCAGCCCCAGCATTTT.

The sample holds many counts of this clone. The CDR3 loop reads CATRRRTNTGELFF. In nucleotides, the CDR3 is TGTGCCACCCGCAGACGGACAAACACCGGGGAGCTGTTTTTT. The rearrangement links TRBV27 to TRBJ2-2, with D tentatively TRBD1 (5 bases). CDR3 length: 14 amino acids. V dropped 10 bases and J dropped 2 bases, with 14 bases sitting between them. Germline CDR1 and CDR2: MNHEY and SMNVEV (reference sequence).